This is a list of T cell receptor beta chains from one sample in a study of early T cells in non-severe SARS-CoV-2 infection. TCRdb ran MiXCR on the 5' RACE reads and lists one entry per CDR3 protein. The sample holds fewer than 85,000 distinct CDR3 sequences, about 10% seen once. The input for sequencing was whole blood, taken at baseline. The receptors originated from an adult who was a healthcare worker with PCR-confirmed SARS-CoV-2 infection or an uninfected control (not recorded which). CDR3s include the opening cysteine and the closing phenylalanine or tryptophan. Fields, in order: D gene, J gene, V gene, clone size, CDR3 DNA, CDR3 protein. D genes are given only for firm matches. Expanded clones get a size class; other rows say once, few or many, or leave the size out.

NA,TRBJ1-2,TRBV7-9,NA,TGTGCCAGCAGCATAAACAGGGAAGGCTACACCTTC,CASSINREGYTF
TRBD1,TRBJ1-1,TRBV5-6,NA,TGTGCCAGCAGCTTGGGCGGGCGGTCCCAGGGGGACACTGAAGCTTTCTTT,CASSLGGRSQGDTEAFF
TRBD2,TRBJ2-7,TRBV29-1,few,TGCAGCGTTGGCGGGGGAGGGAGCTCCTACGAGCAGTACTTC,CSVGGGGSSYEQYF
NA,TRBJ2-2,TRBV7-8,NA,TGTGCCAGCAGCTTATCAGGGGCGAACACCGGGGAGCTGTTTTTT,CASSLSGANTGELFF
NA,TRBJ1-1,TRBV20-1,many,TGCAGTGCTGCCCGGTCAGGGGCCCTATGGTCTGAAGCTTTCTTT,CSAARSGALWSEAFF
NA,TRBJ2-7,TRBV11-1,NA,TGTGCCAGCAGCGAGGACGGGTACGAGCAGTACTTC,CASSEDGYEQYF
TRBD1,TRBJ2-2,TRBV3-1,NA,TGTGCCAGCAGCCAACCAACAGGGGTCGGGGAGCTGTTTTTT,CASSQPTGVGELFF
NA,TRBJ2-3,TRBV7-2,many,TGTGCCAGCAGCTTGGGGGGACTCGGAAGCTCAGATACGCAGTATTTT,CASSLGGLGSSDTQYF
NA,TRBJ1-4,TRBV7-2,NA,TGTGCCAGCAGCCCGGGGGGTGTGGATAAAAAACTGTTTTTT,CASSPGGVDKKLFF
NA,TRBJ1-4,TRBV5-1,few,TGCGCCAGCAGCCCTGGCACTAAAAACGGGGAAAAACTGTTTTTT,CASSPGTKNGEKLFF
NA,TRBJ1-6,TRBV12-3/TRBV12-4,NA,TGTGCCAGCAGCCCCGGGGACACTCTTTCACCCCTCCACTTT,CASSPGDTLSPLHF
NA,TRBJ1-3,TRBV25-1,few,TGTGCTACCGGGGCCCAAGTTGGAAACACCATATATTTT,CATGAQVGNTIYF
NA,TRBJ1-2,TRBV29-1,NA,TGCAGCGTTGCTCAGGGAGGTGGTGGCTACACCTTC,CSVAQGGGGYTF
NA,TRBJ2-5,TRBV20-1,many,TGCAGTGCTAGCCCTACAGGGCATAGCGAGACCCAGTACTTC,CSASPTGHSETQYF
NA,TRBJ1-1,TRBV5-1,many,TGCGCCAGCAGCTTGGCCCCGGTAAACACTGAAGCTTTCTTT,CASSLAPVNTEAFF
TRBD2,TRBJ2-3,TRBV5-5,NA,TGTGCCAGCAGTGTTGTCGGGGGGTCCCGCGCAGATACGCAGTATTTT,CASSVVGGSRADTQYF
NA,TRBJ1-1,TRBV29-1,once,TGCAGCGTTGAACCCTCAATGGAAGAAGCTTTCTTT,CSVEPSMEEAFF
NA,TRBJ2-6,TRBV6-5,few,TGTGCCAGCAGTTACTTCTGGGGAGCTGGGGCCAACGTCCTGACTTTC,CASSYFWGAGANVLTF
NA,TRBJ1-4,TRBV11-2,few,TGTGCCAGCAGCTTGACGGGGGATACAGAAAAACTGTTTTTT,CASSLTGDTEKLFF
TRBD1,TRBJ2-2,TRBV10-3,few,TGTGCCATCAGGGGACAGGGGGACACCGGGGAGCTGTTTTTT,CAIRGQGDTGELFF
TRBD1,TRBJ1-1,TRBV12-3/TRBV12-4,many,TGTGCCAGCAGCTACTCCGGGACAGCTTCTGAAGCTTTCTTT,CASSYSGTASEAFF
NA,TRBJ1-2,TRBV2,few,TGTGCCAGCAGGAGGAGGGCTGAGGGCTACACCTTC,CASRRRAEGYTF
NA,TRBJ1-2,TRBV10-3,NA,TGTGCCATCAAGGGCTCAGGGGTCAGCTATGGCTACACCTTC,CAIKGSGVSYGYTF
TRBD2,TRBJ2-1,TRBV5-5,many,TGTGCCAGCGCCCGAACTAGCGGAGAATACAATGAGCAGTTCTTC,CASARTSGEYNEQFF
TRBD1,TRBJ2-5,TRBV6-5,many,TGTGCCAGCAGCCAGACCGGGACAGGGGCAGAGACCCAGTACTTC,CASSQTGTGAETQYF
NA,TRBJ2-1,TRBV11-2,NA,TGTGCCAGCAGCTTAAGCCTAGGTGAGCAGTTCTTC,CASSLSLGEQFF
NA,TRBJ1-1,TRBV10-3,many,TGTGCCATCAGTGAGTGGGAGGACGGCACTGAAGCTTTCTTT,CAISEWEDGTEAFF
TRBD2,TRBJ2-1,TRBV6-1,NA,TGTGCCAGCAGCCTCCGACTAGCGGGAAACAATGAGCAGTTCTTC,CASSLRLAGNNEQFF
NA,TRBJ1-1,TRBV29-1,NA,TGCAGCGGTAAGAACACTGAAGCTTTCTTT,CSGKNTEAFF
NA,TRBJ2-3,TRBV7-2,few,TGTGCCAGCAGCTTAGTGGCAGGGATAGATACGCAGTATTTT,CASSLVAGIDTQYF
NA,TRBJ2-1,TRBV6-2/TRBV6-3,NA,TGTGCCAGCAGTTTACCGGGACACTCGTTCTTC,CASSLPGHSFF
NA,TRBJ2-1,TRBV20-1,NA,TGCAGTGCTAGCCAAGAAGGGGACTACAATGAGCAGTTCTTC,CSASQEGDYNEQFF
TRBD1,TRBJ2-2,TRBV7-9,many,TGTGCCAGCAGCCCGAGGGGGCCGGACACCGGGGAGCTGTTTTTT,CASSPRGPDTGELFF
TRBD2,TRBJ2-3,TRBV20-1,NA,TGCAGTGCTAGAGTCAAACTAGCGGGGGTGGCAGATACGCAGTATTTT,CSARVKLAGVADTQYF
TRBD1,TRBJ2-5,TRBV4-2,many,TGTGCCAGCAGCCAAGATATCGGTACACAGGGGGCCCAAGAGACCCAGTACTTC,CASSQDIGTQGAQETQYF
NA,TRBJ1-2,TRBV28,many,TGTGCCAGCACCAAGGGGGGGATAGTTCCTAACTATGGCTACACCTTC,CASTKGGIVPNYGYTF
TRBD1,TRBJ2-4,TRBV11-1,few,TGTGCCAGCAGCCCTCCCGGACAGGGAAACATTCAGTACTTC,CASSPPGQGNIQYF
NA,TRBJ2-4,TRBV20-1,NA,TGCAGTGCTAGGAACACAGGGCGTAGCAAAAACATTCAGTACTTC,CSARNTGRSKNIQYF
NA,TRBJ1-6,TRBV4-3,many,TGCGCCAGCAGCGTACAGGGAACATCACCCCTCCACTTT,CASSVQGTSPLHF
NA,TRBJ2-3,TRBV28,few,TGTGCCAGCAGCCTCACATTGGGTGATACGCAGTATTTT,CASSLTLGDTQYF
NA,TRBJ2-5,TRBV15,few,TGTGCCACCAGCAGAGTTCCTCGTGGCCAAGAGACCCAGTACTTC,CATSRVPRGQETQYF
TRBD2,TRBJ2-2,TRBV29-1,NA,TGCAGCGCCCGGGTCGGGGGGGCGTCCGGGGAGCTGTTTTTT,CSARVGGASGELFF
NA,TRBJ1-1,TRBV29-1,NA,TGCAGCGTTGAACGGCAGGCGAACACTGAAGCTTTCTTT,CSVERQANTEAFF
NA,TRBJ1-5,TRBV2,few,TGTGCCAGCAGGGTCAGAACCGATCAGCCCCAGCATTTT,CASRVRTDQPQHF
NA,TRBJ1-4,TRBV5-5,NA,TGTGCCAGCAGCTTCAGATCCAATGAAAAACTGTTTTTT,CASSFRSNEKLFF
NA,TRBJ2-3,TRBV29-1,many,TGCAGCGTTTACGGGGGGCCCAGTGTTAATACGCAGTATTTT,CSVYGGPSVNTQYF
NA,TRBJ2-2,TRBV7-9,few,TGTGCCAGCAGCTTCCCTCACGGGGAGCTGTTTTTT,CASSFPHGELFF
NA,TRBJ2-5,TRBV20-1,few,TGCAGTGCTAGACCCGCCGGGGCGGGGAGGGAGACCCAGTACTTC,CSARPAGAGRETQYF
TRBD2,TRBJ2-1,TRBV28,many,TGTGCCAGCAGTTATCTAGCGGGGGGAACAATGAGGCAGTTCTTC,CASSYLAGGTMRQFF
NA,TRBJ2-2,TRBV7-3,few,TGTGCCAGCAGCCCCTGGAGTAGCAGGGGGGCCGGGGAGCTGTTTTTT,CASSPWSSRGAGELFF